These T cell receptor beta chains were read from a single sample in a study of esophageal squamous cell carcinoma under preoperative chemotherapy. Each CDR3 protein gets one entry after TCRdb re-called the PCR reads with MiXCR. Seen here are over 15,000 distinct CDR3 sequences, nearly 50% observed once, and the top ten hold 25% to 35%. Collection took place from a patient given preoperative chemotherapy. These receptors originate from a human donor with esophageal squamous cell carcinoma. The donor label of this sample is uncertain. Each CDR3 is given with its conserved first and last residue. D genes are given only for firm matches. Clone size, where shown, is once, few, many, or a class for clones that have expanded.

CDR3nt: TGCGCCAGCAGCTTATCTAGCGCCCCCTACGAGCAGTACTTC; CDR3aa: CASSLSSAPYEQYF; j_gene: TRBJ2-7; d_gene: -; v_gene: TRBV5-1; abundance: -
CDR3nt: TGTGCCAGCAGCTCGGGACAGGGCCAGACCCAGTACTTC; CDR3aa: CASSSGQGQTQYF; j_gene: TRBJ2-5; d_gene: TRBD1; v_gene: TRBV7-3; abundance: few
CDR3nt: TGTGCCAGCAGTTTTCGCACGGGGGAGACCCAGTACTTC; CDR3aa: CASSFRTGETQYF; j_gene: TRBJ2-5; d_gene: -; v_gene: TRBV12-3/TRBV12-4; abundance: many
CDR3nt: TGTGCCAGCGGGGGGGGCGGGGGCCTGGAGGCAGAGACGCAGTACTTC; CDR3aa: CASGGGGGLEAETQYF; j_gene: TRBJ2-5; d_gene: -; v_gene: TRBV7-2; abundance: -
CDR3nt: TGTGCCAGCAGCCCATCGGGGGCAGCGGGAGGGTTTTACACCGGGGAGCTGTTTTTT; CDR3aa: CASSPSGAAGGFYTGELFF; j_gene: TRBJ2-2; d_gene: TRBD2; v_gene: TRBV7-3; abundance: medium-sized
CDR3nt: TGTGCCAGCAGCTGGGCGGTTAAAAGAGCGGGAGGGCCCTACGAGCAGTACTTC; CDR3aa: CASSWAVKRAGGPYEQYF; j_gene: TRBJ2-7; d_gene: TRBD2; v_gene: TRBV7-6; abundance: few
CDR3nt: TGTGCCAGGGGCGCTGGGGGCGGGGACCAAGATACCCAGTATTTC; CDR3aa: CARGAGGGDQDTQYF; j_gene: TRBJ2-5; d_gene: -; v_gene: TRBV7-3; abundance: -
CDR3nt: TGTGCCAGCAGTTACGACACTAGCGGGACCTACGAGCAGTTCTTC; CDR3aa: CASSYDTSGTYEQFF; j_gene: TRBJ2-1; d_gene: TRBD2; v_gene: TRBV6-5; abundance: -
CDR3nt: TGTGCCAGCAGCCCGGGGCGGGGCAAAGACATTCAGTATTTT; CDR3aa: CASSPGRGKDIQYF; j_gene: TRBJ2-3; d_gene: -; v_gene: TRBV7-3; abundance: -
CDR3nt: TGTGCCAGCAGTGGGACTCAAGAGACCCAGTACTTC; CDR3aa: CASSGTQETQYF; j_gene: TRBJ2-5; d_gene: -; v_gene: TRBV12-3/TRBV12-4; abundance: -
CDR3nt: TGTGCCAGCTCCCTGAGGCCGTTAGCCAAAAACATTCAGTTCTTC; CDR3aa: CASSLRPLAKNIQFF; j_gene: TRBJ2-1; d_gene: -; v_gene: TRBV12-3/TRBV12-4; abundance: -
CDR3nt: TGTGCCAGCAGCCCCAGAGGGGGAGGGGAGACCCAGTACTTC; CDR3aa: CASSPRGGGETQYF; j_gene: TRBJ2-5; d_gene: -; v_gene: TRBV7-3; abundance: -
CDR3nt: TGTGCCAGCAGTCCCGCGGGCACTGGGCAGTTCTTC; CDR3aa: CASSPAGTGQFF; j_gene: TRBJ2-1; d_gene: -; v_gene: TRBV6-1; abundance: -
CDR3nt: TGTGCCAGCAGCCAGGACGGAATAGACAAAGAGACTCAGTACTTC; CDR3aa: CASSQDGIDKETQYF; j_gene: TRBJ2-4; d_gene: -; v_gene: TRBV7-2; abundance: once
CDR3nt: TGTGCCAGCAGTTTAACGAGACAGGGTAACTACAATGAGCAGTACTTC; CDR3aa: CASSLTRQGNYNEQYF; j_gene: TRBJ2-7; d_gene: TRBD1; v_gene: TRBV6-5; abundance: many
CDR3nt: TGTGCCAGCAGCGAAAAACTAGCGATCAATGAGCAGTTCTTC; CDR3aa: CASSEKLAINEQFF; j_gene: TRBJ2-1; d_gene: TRBD2; v_gene: TRBV7-2; abundance: few
CDR3nt: TGTGCCAGCAGGCGGGACACCGGCACCGGGGAGCTGTTTTTT; CDR3aa: CASRRDTGTGELFF; j_gene: TRBJ2-2; d_gene: -; v_gene: TRBV6-1; abundance: many
CDR3nt: TGTGCCAGCAGCCAAGATTCCGGGACACCGTCCAATGAGCAGTTCTTC; CDR3aa: CASSQDSGTPSNEQFF; j_gene: TRBJ2-1; d_gene: -; v_gene: TRBV4-2; abundance: -
CDR3nt: TGTGCCAGCAGAGTAGCGGGGGGGAGCACAGATACGCAGTATTTT; CDR3aa: CASRVAGGSTDTQYF; j_gene: TRBJ2-3; d_gene: TRBD2; v_gene: TRBV7-2; abundance: -
CDR3nt: TGTGCCAGCAGCCCAAGCTCTGGGGCCAACGTCCTGACTTTC; CDR3aa: CASSPSSGANVLTF; j_gene: TRBJ2-6; d_gene: -; v_gene: TRBV7-2; abundance: -
CDR3nt: TGTGCCGGGGGCGCTGGGGGCGGGGAGCAAGATACCCAGTATTTC; CDR3aa: CAGGAGGGEQDTQYF; j_gene: TRBJ2-5; d_gene: -; v_gene: TRBV7-3; abundance: -
CDR3nt: TGTGCCAGCATGGGACGGAGACGAACCACAGACACGCAGTATTTC; CDR3aa: CASMGRRRTTDTQYF; j_gene: TRBJ2-3; d_gene: -; v_gene: TRBV12-3/TRBV12-4; abundance: once
CDR3nt: TGTGCCAGCAGTTTCACGAGATTGGGGGAGCAGTTCTTC; CDR3aa: CASSFTRLGEQFF; j_gene: TRBJ2-1; d_gene: -; v_gene: TRBV28; abundance: -
CDR3nt: TGTGCCAGCAGCTTAGTATCCGGACTAGCGGGTCCTCAGCAGTTCTTC; CDR3aa: CASSLVSGLAGPQQFF; j_gene: TRBJ2-1; d_gene: TRBD2; v_gene: TRBV7-9; abundance: -
CDR3nt: TGTGGCGGGGGGCGCGGGGCCCGTGACCAAGATACCCAGTACTTC; CDR3aa: CGGGRGARDQDTQYF; j_gene: TRBJ2-5; d_gene: TRBD2; v_gene: TRBV7-8; abundance: -
CDR3nt: TGTGCCAGCGCGGGGCACGGGGGGAGTAACCCAGAGACCCAGTATTTT; CDR3aa: CASAGHGGSNPETQYF; j_gene: TRBJ2-3; d_gene: TRBD2; v_gene: TRBV12-3/TRBV12-4; abundance: -
CDR3nt: TGTGCCAGCAATGAAGGGGTCCCCGGCGCGGCGACCCAGTACTTC; CDR3aa: CASNEGVPGAATQYF; j_gene: TRBJ2-5; d_gene: -; v_gene: TRBV6-1; abundance: -
CDR3nt: TGTGCCAGCAGTGAAGCCCCCGGGACGAGCGGAGCCAAAGATACGCAGTATTTT; CDR3aa: CASSEAPGTSGAKDTQYF; j_gene: TRBJ2-3; d_gene: -; v_gene: TRBV6-1; abundance: -
CDR3nt: TGTGCCAGCAGTTTACTGGGACGGTACCAAGAGACCCAGTACTTC; CDR3aa: CASSLLGRYQETQYF; j_gene: TRBJ2-5; d_gene: -; v_gene: TRBV27; abundance: many
CDR3nt: TGTGCCAGCAGTCAAACAGGGGGCGCGCGGCCCCTCCACTTT; CDR3aa: CASSQTGGARPLHF; j_gene: TRBJ1-6; d_gene: TRBD1; v_gene: TRBV7-3; abundance: many
CDR3nt: TGTGCCAGCAGCTTAGGGCGACAGCCTCAAGAGACCCAGTACTTC; CDR3aa: CASSLGRQPQETQYF; j_gene: TRBJ2-5; d_gene: -; v_gene: TRBV7-6; abundance: -
CDR3nt: TGTGCCAGCAGCTTGGGCTGTGCTCTGGGGCCAGAGACCTGGCTTTTC; CDR3aa: CASSLGCALGPETWLF; j_gene: TRBJ2-5; d_gene: -; v_gene: TRBV5-4; abundance: -
CDR3nt: TGTGCCAGCAGTGAAGATAAGATTGAGACCCAGTACTTC; CDR3aa: CASSEDKIETQYF; j_gene: TRBJ2-5; d_gene: -; v_gene: TRBV6-1; abundance: few
CDR3nt: TGTGGCCGCGGCTCGGGGGGGAGAGCCAAAAACACGCAGTACTTC; CDR3aa: CGRGSGGRAKNTQYF; j_gene: TRBJ2-4; d_gene: TRBD2; v_gene: TRBV7-2; abundance: -
CDR3nt: TGTGCCAGCAGCTTAACGGGGACAGCCCAAGAGACCCAGTACTTC; CDR3aa: CASSLTGTAQETQYF; j_gene: TRBJ2-5; d_gene: TRBD1; v_gene: TRBV7-3; abundance: few
CDR3nt: TGTGCTAGCAGCGTGGGGCTCGGGGGCCGTAACCCAGAGACCCAGTATTTT; CDR3aa: CASSVGLGGRNPETQYF; j_gene: TRBJ2-3; d_gene: -; v_gene: TRBV7-6; abundance: -
CDR3nt: TGTGCCAGCAGCCTCCCCAGTCTAGAGACCCAGTACTTC; CDR3aa: CASSLPSLETQYF; j_gene: TRBJ2-5; d_gene: -; v_gene: TRBV12-3/TRBV12-4; abundance: many
CDR3nt: TGCGCCAGCAGCTTGGGCGGGAGGGCCTTAGAGACCCAGTACTTC; CDR3aa: CASSLGGRALETQYF; j_gene: TRBJ2-5; d_gene: TRBD2; v_gene: TRBV5-1; abundance: -
CDR3nt: TGTGCCAGCAGCTTGGTTCCTGGCGGCCGTGCCCAAAACACCCAGTACTTC; CDR3aa: CASSLVPGGRAQNTQYF; j_gene: TRBJ2-4; d_gene: -; v_gene: TRBV7-2; abundance: -
CDR3nt: TGTGCCAGCAGCTTAGGGGACAGGGTGGAAAAGACCCAGTACTTC; CDR3aa: CASSLGDRVEKTQYF; j_gene: TRBJ2-5; d_gene: TRBD1; v_gene: TRBV7-2; abundance: many
CDR3nt: TGTGCCAGCAGCCCACTAGCGAACCCCGGCACAGATACGCAGTATTTT; CDR3aa: CASSPLANPGTDTQYF; j_gene: TRBJ2-3; d_gene: TRBD2; v_gene: TRBV7-2; abundance: -
CDR3nt: TGTGCCAGCAGCTTAAAAGGAAGTTTCTCGGGCGACCTAGACCCAGATACCCAGTATTTC; CDR3aa: CASSLKGSFSGDLDPDTQYF; j_gene: TRBJ2-5; d_gene: -; v_gene: TRBV7-3; abundance: -
CDR3nt: TGTGCCAGCAGTCTAAACACCGGGGAGCTGTTTTTT; CDR3aa: CASSLNTGELFF; j_gene: TRBJ2-2; d_gene: -; v_gene: TRBV7-6; abundance: few
CDR3nt: TGTGCCAGCAGTTACGGTCTAGCGGACTACGAGCAGTACTTC; CDR3aa: CASSYGLADYEQYF; j_gene: TRBJ2-7; d_gene: TRBD2; v_gene: TRBV6-2/TRBV6-3; abundance: -
CDR3nt: TGTGCCGCGGGGCTCGGGGGCCGTGACCAAAAGACCCAGTACTTC; CDR3aa: CAAGLGGRDQKTQYF; j_gene: TRBJ2-5; d_gene: -; v_gene: TRBV7-2; abundance: -
CDR3nt: TGTGCGGGCAGCGGGCGGCGTAGCACAGATACCCAGTACTTT; CDR3aa: CAGSGRRSTDTQYF; j_gene: TRBJ2-3; d_gene: -; v_gene: TRBV7-2; abundance: -
CDR3nt: TGTGCCAGCAGCTCAGTGGGTAGGACTAGCGGGGTCAATGAGCAGTTCTTC; CDR3aa: CASSSVGRTSGVNEQFF; j_gene: TRBJ2-1; d_gene: TRBD2; v_gene: TRBV7-2; abundance: -
CDR3nt: TGTGCCAGCAGTGAAGCCCAGAGGGTCAGGGGGTCGGAGACCCAGTTTTTC; CDR3aa: CASSEAQRVRGSETQFF; j_gene: TRBJ2-5; d_gene: TRBD1; v_gene: TRBV6-1; abundance: once
CDR3nt: TGTGCCAGTGCTTCTCGGGGGCAGGGCTCCAAAAACACCCAGTACTTC; CDR3aa: CASASRGQGSKNTQYF; j_gene: TRBJ2-4; d_gene: -; v_gene: TRBV27; abundance: -
CDR3nt: TGTGCCAGCAGCTTAGAAGCGGGAGTTTCGGAGACCCAGTACTTC; CDR3aa: CASSLEAGVSETQYF; j_gene: TRBJ2-5; d_gene: TRBD2; v_gene: TRBV7-7; abundance: -
CDR3nt: TGTGCCAGCAGCGCGGGGAGGTGGGCCATAGATACTCAGTACTTC; CDR3aa: CASSAGRWAIDTQYF; j_gene: TRBJ2-4; d_gene: -; v_gene: TRBV7-3; abundance: -
CDR3nt: TGTGCCAGCAGCTTCCAGACCTACGAGCAGTACTTC; CDR3aa: CASSFQTYEQYF; j_gene: TRBJ2-7; d_gene: -; v_gene: TRBV11-2; abundance: many
CDR3nt: TGTGCCAGCAGTACGACGAGGGGCAGCACAGATACGCAGTATTTT; CDR3aa: CASSTTRGSTDTQYF; j_gene: TRBJ2-3; d_gene: -; v_gene: TRBV6-1; abundance: -